The clone carrying this T cell receptor (beta chain) was seen more than once but under ten times. Its antigen is unknown. Patients having uncontrolled infection, another autoimmune disease, pregnancy or lactation were not included. This specimen belongs to a study of T cells in Graves' hyperthyroidism and ophthalmopathy. Background on the study: Peripheral blood was obtained at initial diagnosis, preceding any treatment.

The source material, RNA transcripts, was used to amplify TCR beta CDR3 regions. During a first-round RT-PCR of the TCR CDR3, the HTBI primer set was used. One entry per CDR3 protein, called by TCRdb with MiXCR from the multiplex PCR reads. The repertoire has over 700,000 distinct CDR3 sequences, 38% of them found once; the top ten carry approximately 8.7%. This CDR3 has 17 amino acids. Germline V gene sequence: CDR1 SEHNR, CDR2 FQNEAQ (reference sequence). The V and J ends lost 3 bases and 5 bases respectively, with 20 bases between them. Overall study results and limits: It was a median about 6 months before onset that the model predicted ophthalmopathy.

This sequence joins TRBV7-9 and TRBJ1-5; possibly TRBD1 for D (6 bases). The specimen was blood. This clonotype was obtained from a man aged 18 to 35 with Graves' hyperthyroidism. The CDR3 DNA sequence: TGTGCCAGCAGCTTCGGGGACATCATAGGGGAGGATCAGCCCCAGCATTTT. Protein: CASSFGDIIGEDQPQHF.